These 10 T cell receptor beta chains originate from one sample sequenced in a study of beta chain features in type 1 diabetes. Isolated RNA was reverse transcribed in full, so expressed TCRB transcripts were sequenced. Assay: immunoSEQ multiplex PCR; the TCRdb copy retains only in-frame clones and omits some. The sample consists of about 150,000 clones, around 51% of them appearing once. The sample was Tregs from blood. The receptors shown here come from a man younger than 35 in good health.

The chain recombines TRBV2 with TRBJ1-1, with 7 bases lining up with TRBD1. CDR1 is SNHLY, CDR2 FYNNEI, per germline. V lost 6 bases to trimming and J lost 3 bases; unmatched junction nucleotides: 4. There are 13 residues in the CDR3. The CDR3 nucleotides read TGTGCCAGCAGCATAGACAGGGACACTGAAGCTTTCTTT. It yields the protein CASSIDRDTEAFF.

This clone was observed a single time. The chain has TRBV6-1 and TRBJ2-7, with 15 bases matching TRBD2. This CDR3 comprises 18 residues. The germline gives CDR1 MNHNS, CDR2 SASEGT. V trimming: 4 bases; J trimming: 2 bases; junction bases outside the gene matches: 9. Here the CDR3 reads CASSGTSGRASLAYEQYF. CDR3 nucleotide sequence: TGTGCCAGCAGTGGGACTAGCGGGAGGGCCTCGCTGGCCTACGAGCAGTACTTC.

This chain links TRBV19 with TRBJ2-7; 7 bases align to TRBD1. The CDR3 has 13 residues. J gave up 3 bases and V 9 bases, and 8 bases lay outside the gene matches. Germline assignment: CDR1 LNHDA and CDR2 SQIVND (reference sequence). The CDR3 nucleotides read TGTGCCAGCTCGGGACAGAGAGTCTACGAGCAGTACTTC. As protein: CASSGQRVYEQYF.

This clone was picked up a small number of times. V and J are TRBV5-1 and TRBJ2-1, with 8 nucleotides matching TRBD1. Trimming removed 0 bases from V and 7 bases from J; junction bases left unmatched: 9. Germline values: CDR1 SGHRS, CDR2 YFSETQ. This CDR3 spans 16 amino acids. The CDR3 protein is CASSLVTGGLLNEQFF. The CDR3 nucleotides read TGCGCCAGCAGCTTGGTAACAGGGGGTCTCTTGAATGAGCAGTTCTTC.

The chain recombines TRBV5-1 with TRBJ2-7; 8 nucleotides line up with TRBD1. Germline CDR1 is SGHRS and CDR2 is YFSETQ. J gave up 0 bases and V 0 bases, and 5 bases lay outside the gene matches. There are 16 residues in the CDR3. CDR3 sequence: CASSLEQGAYSYEQYF. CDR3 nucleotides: TGCGCCAGCAGCTTGGAGCAGGGGGCCTACTCCTACGAGCAGTACTTC.

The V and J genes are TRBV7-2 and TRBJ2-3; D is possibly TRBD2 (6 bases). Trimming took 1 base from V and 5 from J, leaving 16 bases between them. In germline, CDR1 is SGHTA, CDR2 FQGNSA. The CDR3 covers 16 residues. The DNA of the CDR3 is TGTGCCAGCAGCTTAGGCCGGCTAGCGCCCAGAGATACGCAGTATTTT. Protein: CASSLGRLAPRDTQYF.

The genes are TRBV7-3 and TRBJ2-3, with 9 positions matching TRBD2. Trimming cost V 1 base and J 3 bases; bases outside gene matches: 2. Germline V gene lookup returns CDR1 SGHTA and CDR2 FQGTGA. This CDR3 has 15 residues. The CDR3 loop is CASSLRGLATDTQYF. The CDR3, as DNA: TGTGCCAGCAGCTTAAGAGGACTAGCGACAGATACGCAGTATTTT.

CDR3 bases: TGTGCCAGCAGCCTGCCCTCAGCGCGGGACTATGGCTACACCTTC. Encoded protein: CASSLPSARDYGYTF. The chain uses TRBV11-2 and TRBJ1-2; D is unclear. The CDR3 has 15 amino acids. Germline assignment: CDR1 SGHAT and CDR2 FQNNGV. With 5 bases removed from V and 3 bases from J, the gap between germline ends came to 16 bases.

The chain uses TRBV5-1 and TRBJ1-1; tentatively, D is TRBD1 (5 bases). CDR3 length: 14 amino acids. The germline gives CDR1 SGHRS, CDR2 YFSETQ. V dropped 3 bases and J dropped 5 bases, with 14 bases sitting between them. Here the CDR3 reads CASSWDSVRTEAFF. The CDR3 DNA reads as TGCGCCAGCAGCTGGGACTCCGTGAGAACTGAAGCTTTCTTT.

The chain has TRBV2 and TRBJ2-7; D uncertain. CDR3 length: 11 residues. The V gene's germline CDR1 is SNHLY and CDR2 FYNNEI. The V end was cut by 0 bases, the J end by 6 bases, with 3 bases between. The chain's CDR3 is CASSEAAEQYF. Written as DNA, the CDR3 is TGTGCCAGCAGTGAAGCGGCCGAGCAGTACTTC.